This T cell receptor beta chain comes out of a study of cytomegalovirus exposure and HLA in healthy donors (dated by TCRdb to about 2017). Regarding the complete study: An earlier analysis of roughly 570 of the donors reported approximately 260 Gb of sequence data and 95 million to 120 million unique TCR beta sequences obtained from about 179 million T cells. In a later analysis, previously published TCR beta repertoires from 600 to 850 donors were re-analyzed and high-resolution HLA genotyping was added so that TCR occurrence patterns could be studied. Using immunosequencing, the study profiled T cell repertoires from 640 or so subjects and related those repertoires to cytomegalovirus serostatus. In an earlier analysis of a few hundred of the donors, high-throughput TCR beta sequencing was used to judge whether each TCR beta V gene segment behaved as functional or pseudogenic. Across 398 genotyped donors of the cohort, an average of approximately 240,000 unique TCR beta nucleotide sequences per donor were sequenced, and approximately 19% of those sequences were non-productive. In addition to the first cohort of hundreds of subjects, a separate validation cohort of some 120 different subjects was used. Typing coverage varied by locus: roughly 629-640 donors for A, B, C, DRB1 and DQB1; approximately 500 for DQA1; about 570 for DPA1; some 470 for DPB1. Donor age, sex, ethnicity and CMV serostatus were collected together with the repertoire data. The aim of the study was to test whether cataloging public T cell receptors could identify signatures of past pathogen exposure. In a later genetic analysis, genome-wide SNP genotypes for about three fifths of the roughly 670 donors were used, and that subset was treated as a discovery cohort. Class I and class II HLA loci were covered by the typing at four-digit resolution. All discovery cohort repertoires had been generated on a single sequencing platform. About 310 gigabases of sequencing data and approximately 84 million unique TCR sequences were included in an early release covering roughly 600 HLA-typed donors. Of the roughly 400 genotyped donors, 81% were placed in the genetic ancestry cluster associated with self-reported Caucasian donors. Four or five DR-DQ haplotypes were handled as single units for association and clustering because linkage in the cohort was strong. In the later analysis, no new phenotypic data were used to find candidate immune exposures; instead, reliance was placed on TCR beta sequences and their occurrence across donors. The study combined high-throughput TCR immunosequencing, statistical association of individual TCRs with disease status, and machine learning to predict cytomegalovirus infection status.

Summary of the overall study and its limitations: In an earlier analysis of 450 to 750 of the donors, most TCR beta V segments appeared in productive rearrangements about 87% or about 30% of the time, broadly matching IMGT annotations. When HLA alleles, especially DR and DQ, strongly co-occurred, attributing TCR associations to individual alleles was difficult. A later analysis associated about 18,000 TCR beta sequences with specific HLA alleles at a false discovery rate of 0.05. A further reported finding was that TCR beta sequences accurately predicted the HLA-A and HLA-B alleles for most subjects in the first cohort. The authors suggested that the approach could potentially be generalized to other disease states and immunological phenotypes. According to a later analysis, TCR association rates differed among HLA loci, with DRB1 alleles showing the most associated TCRs and HLA-C alleles showing the fewest. Only TCR beta chains were sequenced in this cohort, and the absence of alpha or paired-chain data limited detectable features. For the cohort, immune exposure information was limited to CMV serostatus. According to a later genetic analysis, donors in an Asian-associated ancestry cluster had fewer N-insertions in productive TCRs than the roughly 700-donor mean. Some IMGT-functional V segments, including TRBV6-2 and TRBV6-3, could not be told apart with the 87-base-pair reads, so those segments were excluded. A few of the identified cytomegalovirus-associated TCR beta chains were confirmed in vitro to be specific for cytomegalovirus antigens. The earlier analysis of 587 of the donors excluded seventeen rarely observed V segments, including chromosome 9 orphons, because counts were too low. Sequencing depth was assumed to be roughly uniform across donors in the presence/absence analyses, though that assumption may not hold. In a later genetic analysis, a missense DCLRE1C variant was associated with V-gene and J-gene trimming of TCR beta chains, and the association was replicated in an independent cohort. In the study, some 160 TCR beta chains were listed as associated with cytomegalovirus. A later analysis reported that several top co-occurrence clusters appeared linked to parvovirus B19, influenza, CMV and Epstein-Barr virus. Cytomegalovirus status was reported to be diagnosed by the classifier with high specificity and sensitivity in both the original and validation cohorts. Across donors, most TCR sequences were observed very rarely, whereas some public TCRs were present in many individuals. Linkage disequilibrium might explain the correlated functional status among segregating V segments, but an unknown experimental factor could not be ruled out. Most CMV-associated TCR beta chains appeared to be HLA-restricted in a later analysis, and the HLA associations seemed to be driven largely by CMV exposure. In a later analysis, HLA-associated TCR beta chains were found to be more clonally expanded and to have lower generation probabilities than equally common non-associated chains. Because HLA typing was unavailable for some donors at each locus, only the typed subset was used in association tests. The sequencing pipeline was judged likely to have produced a cluster of highly shared sequence variants as a technical artifact.

The method behind the library was the immunoSEQ multiplex PCR assay. For the multiplex PCR, a mixture combining 60 forward primers for TCR Vbeta segments and 13 reverse primers for TCR Jbeta segments was used. A multiplex PCR assay on genomic DNA amplified the CDR3 region of rearranged TCR beta genes. The Illumina HiSeq System was used to sequence the amplified TCR beta libraries as 87-base-pair reads. Per the source publication's procedure: In a later analysis, 77 million or so unique TCR beta chains were counted across the 500 to 850 repertoires, and approximately 11 million of these chains were shared by at least two donors. Raw reads were error-corrected and collapsed into unique sequences by a nearest-neighbor algorithm in which closely related sequences were merged to remove PCR and sequencing errors. Alignment of CDR3 sequences to IMGT reference sequences was used to assign V, D and J gene segments. Each retained sequence needed at least a six-nucleotide match to both a V gene segment and a J gene segment. Rearrangements were classified as productive when the CDR3 lacked stop codons and remained in frame with V and J, and all other rearrangements were classified as non-productive. Following IMGT convention, CDR3 was defined as the stretch from the second conserved V-encoded cysteine up to the conserved J-encoded phenylalanine. In an earlier analysis of around 640 of the donors, sequences lacking an unambiguous match to a single V gene segment were excluded. An earlier analysis of 587 of the donors classified V segments as functional when productive rearrangements were above 56.7% and as segregating when the standard deviation between donors was above 5%. A statistical classification framework was built for diagnosing cytomegalovirus status from the catalog of TCR beta chain sequences. In a later analysis, TCR nucleotide sequences were compared against IMGT/GENE-DB human TR gene sequences so that V and J genes could be assigned. Using the TCRdist pipeline, a later analysis assigned CDR3 sequences along with most-parsimonious VDJ recombination scenarios. In a later analysis, each TCR beta chain was defined by its CDR3 amino acid sequence together with its V-gene family, and reads without a unique V-gene family were excluded. To address suspected cross-contamination and a sequencing artifact, a later analysis removed some 620 highly shared, low-generation-probability nucleotide sequences. For each public chain, a later analysis derived a clonal expansion index from normalized ranks of inferred template counts within each repertoire. A later analysis computed generation probabilities with a VDJ recombination model fitted to out-of-frame rearrangements, and checked the results against IGoR. In a later analysis, hypergeometric tests were used to score TCR-TCR, TCR-HLA and TCR-CMV co-occurrence, with a repertoire-size bias correction applied to TCR pairs. In a later analysis, false discovery rates were estimated by permuting HLA or CMV assignments 20 times. In a later analysis, co-occurring TCRs were grouped using DBSCAN, with TCRdist sequence similarity added in when clustering inside HLA-allele-positive subsets. Repertoires with fewer than 30,000 or more than 120,000 public chains, plus five repertoires with anomalous nucleotide sharing, were excluded from co-occurrence clustering. TCRdb retrieved this table from immuneACCESS and kept in-frame rearrangements only. Not all clones are present; in checked studies, unresolved V genes account for under half, and no reason is known for the remainder. V and J calls plus clone size are reproduced from that table; the DNA served to infer D and trimming. In all, the sample holds approximately 180,000 clones, and approximately 78% of those were seen once. The ten largest clones add up to 1.5% to 2% of the sample.

Reading from cysteine to phenylalanine, the CDR3 counts 17 amino acids. Solely the CDR3 DNA is kept, with 51 bases framed from the first base. V ends up 4 bases short and J 1 base short, with an unmatched junction base count of 10. CDR1 and CDR2 (SGHVS, FQNEAQ) derive from the germline V gene. This clone was picked up one time. This receptor's antigen is unknown. Nothing much larger sits one base from this clone, and base qualities are not available. The cohort comprised several hundred healthy bone marrow donors. At the time of sampling, every cohort member was nominally healthy, though immune exposures that went unrecorded were likely present. The donor tested CMV seronegative, placing the donor among the 300 to 400 seronegative members of the cohort. A peripheral blood sample was collected from each donor, and TCR beta sequencing was performed on peripheral blood mononuclear cells. Genomic DNA extraction from the blood cell samples was performed with the Qiagen DNeasy Blood Extraction Kit.

The specimen sequenced was PBMCs. This sequence was found in a woman aged 18-30 years in good health and CMV-seronegative. The chain links TRBV7-8 with TRBJ2-5; TRBD2 agrees with 9 junctional bases. CDR3 reads: CASSSAPLAGIQETQYF. The bases read TGTGCCAGCAGCTCAGCCCCGCTAGCGGGGATCCAAGAGACCCAGTACTTC.